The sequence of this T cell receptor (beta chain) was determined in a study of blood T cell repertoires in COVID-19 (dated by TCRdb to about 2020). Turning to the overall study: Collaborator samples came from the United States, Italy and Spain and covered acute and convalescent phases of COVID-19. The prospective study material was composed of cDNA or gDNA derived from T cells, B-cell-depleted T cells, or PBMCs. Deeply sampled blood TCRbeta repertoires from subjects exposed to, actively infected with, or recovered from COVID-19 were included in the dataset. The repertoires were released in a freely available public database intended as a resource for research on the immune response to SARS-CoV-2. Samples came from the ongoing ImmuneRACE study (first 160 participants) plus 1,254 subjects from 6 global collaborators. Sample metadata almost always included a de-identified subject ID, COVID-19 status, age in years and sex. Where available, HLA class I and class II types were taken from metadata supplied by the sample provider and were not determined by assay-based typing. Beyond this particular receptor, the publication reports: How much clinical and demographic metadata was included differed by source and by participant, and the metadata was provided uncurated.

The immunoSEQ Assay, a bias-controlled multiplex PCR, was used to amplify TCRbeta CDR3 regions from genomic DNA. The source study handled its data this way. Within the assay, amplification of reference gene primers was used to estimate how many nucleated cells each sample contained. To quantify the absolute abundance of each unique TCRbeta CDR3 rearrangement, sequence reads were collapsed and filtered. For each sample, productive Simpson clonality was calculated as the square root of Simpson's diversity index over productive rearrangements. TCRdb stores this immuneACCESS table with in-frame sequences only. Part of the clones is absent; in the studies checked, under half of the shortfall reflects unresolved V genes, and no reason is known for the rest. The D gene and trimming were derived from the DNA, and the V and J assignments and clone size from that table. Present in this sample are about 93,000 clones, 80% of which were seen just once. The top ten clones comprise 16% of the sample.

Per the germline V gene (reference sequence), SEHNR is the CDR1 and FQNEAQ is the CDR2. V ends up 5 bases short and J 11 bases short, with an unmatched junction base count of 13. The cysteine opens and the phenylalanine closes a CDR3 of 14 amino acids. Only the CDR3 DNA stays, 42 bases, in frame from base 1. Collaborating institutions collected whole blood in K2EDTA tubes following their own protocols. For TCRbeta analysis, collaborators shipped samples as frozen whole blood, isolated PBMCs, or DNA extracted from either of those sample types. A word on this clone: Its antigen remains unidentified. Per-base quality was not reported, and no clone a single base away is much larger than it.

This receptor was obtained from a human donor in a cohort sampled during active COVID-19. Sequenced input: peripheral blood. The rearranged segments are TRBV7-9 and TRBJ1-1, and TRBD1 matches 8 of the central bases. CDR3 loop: CASSLQGQGEFAFF. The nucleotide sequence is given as TGTGCCAGCAGCCTCCAAGGACAGGGAGAATTTGCTTTCTTT.